This TCR beta chain was captured by sequencing in a study of T-cell reconstitution after alpha-beta-depleted transplantation in children. Unique molecular identifiers were incorporated when the TCRbeta library was constructed. MiXCR was run by TCRdb on the PCR reads, yielding one entry per CDR3 protein. Of roughly 790,000 distinct CDR3 sequences listed, 16% are singletons. General study findings and limits: After transplant, at about two months, alpha-beta T cells were reportedly derived from several hundred expanded graft clones. Newly generated T cells supplied most T-cell counts and diversity one year post-transplant. From surviving recipient T cells and thymic progenitors came the high day-60 TCRbeta diversity observed in some patients.

Germline V gives CDR1 ENHRY, CDR2 SYGVKD. This CDR3 comprises 18 residues. V dropped 4 bases and J dropped 8; count of bases not matched to a gene: 16. A few counts support this clonotype. Antigen unknown. The chain is built from TRBV10-3 and TRBJ2-1; 11 bases fit TRBD2. This clonotype was obtained from a male patient younger than 18 who had a stem cell transplant for acute lymphoblastic leukemia, so the T cells may come from the graft donor. The sample consisted of PBMCs, mostly from graft donor cells, taken 360 days after TCRalphabeta/CD19-depleted stem cell transplant. CDR3 amino acids: CAISGQSGLAGGIHEQFF. Here the CDR3 DNA reads TGTGCCATCAGTGGGCAGTCGGGGCTAGCGGGAGGTATCCATGAGCAGTTCTTC.